A selection of T cell receptor beta chains follows, all from one sample in a study of blood T cell repertoires in COVID-19. Assay: immunoSEQ multiplex PCR; the TCRdb copy retains only in-frame clones and omits some. Found here are approximately 190,000 clones, 75% to 90% of them singletons; the top ten hold 6.9%. The specimen was peripheral blood. These receptors all come from a man in his sixties with acute or convalescent COVID-19. The CDR3 runs from the conserved cysteine through the conserved F or W. D genes are given only for firm matches. Clone size, where shown, is once, few, many, or a class for clones that have expanded.

-	TRBV6-5	-	TRBJ1-1	TGTGCCAGCAGGCGAGTGAACACTGAAGCTTTCTTT	CASRRVNTEAFF
few	TRBV5-4	TRBD2	TRBJ2-7	TGTGCCAGCAGGGGTTGGACTAGCGGAGGTTACGAGCAGTACTTC	CASRGWTSGGYEQYF
-	TRBV10-3	TRBD1	TRBJ1-5	TGTGCCATCAGGGGGACAGATAGCAATCAGCCCCAGCATTTT	CAIRGTDSNQPQHF
-	TRBV5-1	TRBD1	TRBJ2-5	TGCGCCAGCAGCTTGGCCGTGGGACAGCAAGAGACCCAGTACTTC	CASSLAVGQQETQYF
-	TRBV12-2	-	TRBJ1-6	TGTGCAAGTCGCTTAGGAGGTAAATCGAGGGGACAGCCCAGCTCCTATAATTCACCCCTCCACTTT	CASRLGGKSRGQPSSYNSPLHF
-	TRBV5-1	-	TRBJ2-1	TGCGCCAGCACGCCGCGCGTGGGGGCAACGTGGAATGAGCAGTTCTTC	CASTPRVGATWNEQFF
many	TRBV28	TRBD1	TRBJ1-2	TGTGCCAGCAGTTTGCCCAGACAGGGGACCGAATCCTACCAATATGGCTACACCTTC	CASSLPRQGTESYQYGYTF
once	TRBV24-1	-	TRBJ2-1	TGTGCCACCAGTGGCAGTCGACTGTTCTTC	CATSGSRLFF
-	TRBV4-2	TRBD1	TRBJ2-2	TGTGCCAGCAGCCAAGACACCGTCAGGGGGAGTAGAAACACCGGGGAGCTGTTTTTT	CASSQDTVRGSRNTGELFF
once	TRBV9	-	TRBJ2-3	TGTGCCAGCAGCGTAGCCCAAGATACGCAGTATTTT	CASSVAQDTQYF
few	TRBV10-3	-	TRBJ1-1	TGTGCCATCAGCCCGACAGGGAACACTGAAGCTTTCTTT	CAISPTGNTEAFF
-	TRBV19	TRBD1	TRBJ2-6	TGTGCCAGTAGAAACAGGGGGCCCTCTGGGGCCAACGTCCTGACTTTC	CASRNRGPSGANVLTF
few	TRBV29-1	TRBD2	TRBJ2-1	TGCAGCGTTGAAGGCGCGGGGGGGATTTATGAGCAGTTCTTC	CSVEGAGGIYEQFF
-	TRBV27	TRBD2	TRBJ2-2	TGTGCCAGCAGTCCGGGACTAGCGGCCGGGGAGCTGTTTTTT	CASSPGLAAGELFF
-	TRBV4-1	-	TRBJ1-1	TGCGCCAGCAGCCAAGCAGATTTGATGAACACTGAAGCTTTCTTT	CASSQADLMNTEAFF
-	TRBV2	-	TRBJ1-2	TGTGCCAGCAGTGAACAGGTTAACTATGGCTACACCTTC	CASSEQVNYGYTF
once	TRBV6-5	TRBD2	TRBJ2-7	TGTGCCAGCAGGACTAGCGGGAGGATGTACGAGCAGTACTTC	CASRTSGRMYEQYF
-	TRBV9	TRBD1	TRBJ1-3	TGTGCCAGCAGCCCCCGACAGGGAGAAACTGGAAACACCATATATTTT	CASSPRQGETGNTIYF